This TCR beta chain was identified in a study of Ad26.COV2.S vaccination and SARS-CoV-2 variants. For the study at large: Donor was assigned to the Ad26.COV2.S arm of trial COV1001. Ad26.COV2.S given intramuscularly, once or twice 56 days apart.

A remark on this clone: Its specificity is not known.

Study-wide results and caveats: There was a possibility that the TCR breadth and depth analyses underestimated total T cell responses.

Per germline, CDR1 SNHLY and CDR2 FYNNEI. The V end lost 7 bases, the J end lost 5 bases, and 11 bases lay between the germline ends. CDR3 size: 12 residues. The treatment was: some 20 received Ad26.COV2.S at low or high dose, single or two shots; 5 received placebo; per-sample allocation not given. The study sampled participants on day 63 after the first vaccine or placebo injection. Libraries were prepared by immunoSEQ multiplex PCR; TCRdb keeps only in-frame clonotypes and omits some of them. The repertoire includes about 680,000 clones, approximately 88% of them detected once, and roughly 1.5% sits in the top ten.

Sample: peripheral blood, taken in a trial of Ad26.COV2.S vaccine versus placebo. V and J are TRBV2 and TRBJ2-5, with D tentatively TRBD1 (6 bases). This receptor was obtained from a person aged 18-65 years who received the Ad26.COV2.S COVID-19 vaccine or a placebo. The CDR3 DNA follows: TGTGCCAGCATGGCAGGGGAGGAGACCCAGTACTTC. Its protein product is CASMAGEETQYF.